One sample yielded the 6 T cell receptor beta chains listed below, sequenced in a study of CD8 T cells in ankylosing spondylitis. In TCRdb, the 5' RACE reads were re-called with MiXCR into one record per CDR3 protein. The sample shows approximately 200,000 distinct CDR3 sequences, roughly 13% of them seen only once. The sample comprised blood, either unsorted or a sorted T cell fraction (not recorded which). Receptor source: a male donor with ankylosing spondylitis or in good health (not recorded which).

CDR3 bases: TGTGCCTGGAGCCCCGGGGGGCTGAACTACGAGCAGTACTTC. Its protein product is CAWSPGGLNYEQYF. This sequence joins TRBV30 and TRBJ2-7; tentative D call: TRBD2 (7 bases). Between the trimmed V and J ends, which lost 3 bases and 3 bases, there was a span of 15 bases. This CDR3 comprises 14 residues. Germline CDR1 GTSNPN, CDR2 SVGIG (reference sequence).

This rearrangement joins TRBV29-1 to TRBJ2-3; possibly TRBD1 for D (6 bases). The germline V gene encodes CDR1 SQVTM and CDR2 ANQGSEA. Trimming took 3 bases from V and 0 from J, leaving 13 bases between them. The CDR3 spans 15 residues. CDR3 residues: CSVDRTVDSTDTQYF. The DNA of the CDR3 is TGCAGCGTTGACAGGACAGTTGATAGCACAGATACGCAGTATTTT.

This rearrangement joins TRBV27 to TRBJ1-2, with a possible D match to TRBD1 (5 bases). The V gene lost 0 bases and the J gene lost 3 bases, with 14 bases spanning the gap. Germline V lookup: CDR1 MNHEY, CDR2 SMNVEV (reference sequence). The CDR3 has 16 amino acids. Here the CDR3 DNA reads TGTGCCAGCAGTTTATCAGGAGGGGACGGCCACTATGGCTACACCTTC. Its translation is CASSLSGGDGHYGYTF.

This clonotype turned up a few times. The chain uses TRBV6-5 and TRBJ2-7; the D gene is possibly TRBD1 (6 bases). Germline-derived CDR1 and CDR2 are MNHEY and SVGAGI. CDR3 length equals 13 residues. Trimming cost V 2 bases and J 3 bases, with 8 bases left between them. The CDR3: CASSYNRDYEQYF. CDR3 nucleotide sequence: TGTGCCAGCAGTTACAACAGGGACTACGAGCAGTACTTC.

This clonotype was found a few times. The gene calls are TRBV12-3 or TRBV12-4 and TRBJ2-4; D ambiguous. The CDR3 totals 13 residues. Trimming pared 4 bases from V and 11 bases from J, leaving 15 bases between. CDR3 coding DNA: TGTGCCAGCAGTTCCACGGACCCCCAGGTTCAGTACTTC. It yields the protein CASSSTDPQVQYF.

This clonotype was seen repeatedly, ten times or more. The genes are TRBV10-3 and TRBJ2-3; TRBD2 matches at 8 bases. Per the germline V gene, CDR1 is ENHRY and CDR2 is SYGVKD. V lost 2 bases to trimming and J lost 4 bases; unmatched junction nucleotides: 8. The CDR3 sequence is 16 residues long. The CDR3: CAISEVERGKPDTQYF. The CDR3 nucleotides read TGTGCCATCAGTGAGGTTGAGCGGGGGAAACCAGATACGCAGTATTTT.